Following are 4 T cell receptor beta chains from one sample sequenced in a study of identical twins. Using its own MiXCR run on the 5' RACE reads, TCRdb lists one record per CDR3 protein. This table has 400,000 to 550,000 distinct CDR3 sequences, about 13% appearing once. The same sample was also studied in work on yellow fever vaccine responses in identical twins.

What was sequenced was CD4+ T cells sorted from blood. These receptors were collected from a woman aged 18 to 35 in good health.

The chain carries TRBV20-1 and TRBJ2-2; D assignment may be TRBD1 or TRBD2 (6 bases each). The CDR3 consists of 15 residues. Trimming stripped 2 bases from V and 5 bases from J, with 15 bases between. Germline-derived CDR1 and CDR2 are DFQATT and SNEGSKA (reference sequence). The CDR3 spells CSARMGGVGTGELFF. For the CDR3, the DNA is TGCAGTGCTAGAATGGGGGGCGTCGGGACCGGGGAGCTGTTTTTT.

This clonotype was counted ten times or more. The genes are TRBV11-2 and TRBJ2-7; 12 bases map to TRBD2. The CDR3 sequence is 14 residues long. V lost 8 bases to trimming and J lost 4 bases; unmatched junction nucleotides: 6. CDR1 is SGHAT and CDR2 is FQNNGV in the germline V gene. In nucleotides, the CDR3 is TGTGCCAGCTCACCGACTAGCGGGAGTTACGAGCAGTACTTC. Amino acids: CASSPTSGSYEQYF.

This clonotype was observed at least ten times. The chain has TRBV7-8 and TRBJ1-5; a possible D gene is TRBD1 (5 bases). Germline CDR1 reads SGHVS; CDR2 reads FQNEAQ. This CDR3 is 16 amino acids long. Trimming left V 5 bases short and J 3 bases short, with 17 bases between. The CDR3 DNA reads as TGTGCCAGCAGCGCCGAGGTCAGGGAATACAATCAGCCCCAGCATTTT. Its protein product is CASSAEVREYNQPQHF. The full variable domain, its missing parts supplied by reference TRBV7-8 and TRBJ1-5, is GAGVSQSPRYKVAKRGQDVALRCDPISGHVSLFWYQQALGQGPEFLTYFQNEAQLDKSGLPSDRFFAERPEGSVSTLKIQRTQQEDSAVYLCASSAEVREYNQPQHFGDGTRLSIL.

CDR3 in DNA: TGCAGTGCTAGAAGTCCCCCCGGAGCCTCCTTGACCACAGATACGCAGTATTTT. Its translation: CSARSPPGASLTTDTQYF. The V gene is TRBV20-1, the J gene TRBJ2-3; D unresolved. The CDR3 spans 18 residues. The germline V gene encodes CDR1 DFQATT and CDR2 SNEGSKA (reference sequence). The V end was cut by 2 bases, the J end by 2 bases, with 23 bases between.